This T cell receptor (beta chain) was sequenced during a study of blood T cell repertoires in COVID-19. As for the study in general: Both acute and convalescent COVID-19 samples were obtained from the United States, Italy and Spain.

The data were produced by immunoSEQ multiplex PCR, yet TCRdb's version contains in-frame clones alone and is incomplete. Here the sample spans under 35,000 clones, about 88% being singletons. Sequenced material: peripheral blood. This clonotype was sampled from a woman between 45 and 65 years old with active COVID-19.

Here the CDR3 reads CASVWTGDNEQFF. Here the CDR3 DNA reads TGTGCCAGCGTTTGGACAGGGGACAATGAGCAGTTCTTC. The chain has TRBV6-5 and TRBJ2-1; TRBD1 matches 9 bases. Per the germline V gene, CDR1 is MNHEY and CDR2 is SVGAGI. The CDR3 spans 13 residues. Unmatched junction bases numbered 4, after V lost 8 bases and J lost 5 bases.